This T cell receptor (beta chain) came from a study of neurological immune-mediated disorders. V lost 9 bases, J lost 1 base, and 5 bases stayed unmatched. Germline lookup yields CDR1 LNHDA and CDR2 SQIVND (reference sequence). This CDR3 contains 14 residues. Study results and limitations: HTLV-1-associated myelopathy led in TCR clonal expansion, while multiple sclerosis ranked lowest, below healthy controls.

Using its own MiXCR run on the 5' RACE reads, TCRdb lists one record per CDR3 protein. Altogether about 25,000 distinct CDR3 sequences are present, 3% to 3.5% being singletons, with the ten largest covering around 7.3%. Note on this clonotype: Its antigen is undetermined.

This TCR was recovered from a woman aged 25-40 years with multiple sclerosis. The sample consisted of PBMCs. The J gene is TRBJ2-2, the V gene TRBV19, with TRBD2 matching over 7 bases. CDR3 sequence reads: CASRRGGNTGELFF. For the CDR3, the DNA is TGTGCCAGCCGACGCGGGGGGAACACCGGGGAGCTGTTTTTT.